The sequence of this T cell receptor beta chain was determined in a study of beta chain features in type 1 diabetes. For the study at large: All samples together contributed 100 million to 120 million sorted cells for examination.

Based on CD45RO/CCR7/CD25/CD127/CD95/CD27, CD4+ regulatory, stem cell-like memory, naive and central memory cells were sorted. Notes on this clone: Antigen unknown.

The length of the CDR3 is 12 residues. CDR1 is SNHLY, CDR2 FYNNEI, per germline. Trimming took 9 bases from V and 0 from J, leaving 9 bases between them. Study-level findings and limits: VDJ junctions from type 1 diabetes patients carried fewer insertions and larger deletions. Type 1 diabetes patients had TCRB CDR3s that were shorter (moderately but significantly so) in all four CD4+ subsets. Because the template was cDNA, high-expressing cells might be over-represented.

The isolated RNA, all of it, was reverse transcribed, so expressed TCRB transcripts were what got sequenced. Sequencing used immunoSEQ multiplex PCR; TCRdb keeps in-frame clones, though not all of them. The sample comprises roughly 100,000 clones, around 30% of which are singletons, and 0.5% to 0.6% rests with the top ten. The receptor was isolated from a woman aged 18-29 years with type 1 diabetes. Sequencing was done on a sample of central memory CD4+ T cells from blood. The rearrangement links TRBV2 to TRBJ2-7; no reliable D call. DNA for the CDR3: TGTGCCAGGACTCGAACCTCCTACGAGCAGTACGTC. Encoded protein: CARTRTSYEQYV.